This T cell receptor beta chain was recorded in a study of T cells after posttransplantation cyclophosphamide. Study findings and constraints: Blood and skin or GI T cell repertoires showed limited TRB overlap.

V was cut by 0 bases and J by 0 bases, with 9 bases left in between. The CDR3 spans 15 residues. Looked up from germline, CDR1 is SGHRS and CDR2 is YFSETQ. The assay was immunoSEQ multiplex PCR, and TCRdb's table has in-frame clones only and misses some. The table lists approximately 27,000 clones, no singletons, with 1.5% in the top ten. This clone was observed at least ten times. No antigen is known for it. The gene calls are TRBV5-1 and TRBJ1-1; a weak D match, TRBD1 (5 bases). Sequenced: PBMCs. The sequence derives from a man in his fifties in good health, CMV-negative, and a related stem cell transplant donor. The CDR3: CASSLGQPMNTEAFF. CDR3 coding DNA: TGCGCCAGCAGCTTGGGACAGCCCATGAACACTGAAGCTTTCTTT.